This TCR beta chain is from a study of T cells in Graves' hyperthyroidism and ophthalmopathy. RNA transcripts gave rise to amplified TCR beta CDR3 regions. The HTBI primer set served for first-round RT-PCR of the TCR CDR3. In TCRdb, the multiplex PCR reads were re-called with MiXCR into one record per CDR3 protein. Among 500,000 to 650,000 distinct CDR3 sequences listed, around 13% were seen once. Among the patients, aged 18 to 65, hyperthyroidism was newly diagnosed and had lasted under 2 months. Germline V lookup: CDR1 SGHAT, CDR2 FQNNGV. V lost 0 bases, J lost 0 bases, and 20 bases lay in between. CDR3 size: 19 residues. This clonotype was observed at least ten times.

The chain carries TRBV11-2 and TRBJ1-2; D might be TRBD1 (5 bases). This sequence was found in a woman between 40 and 50 years old with Graves' hyperthyroidism. The sequenced sample consisted of blood. The CDR3 sequence is CASSLDLRDLANPNYGYTF. The CDR3 DNA sequence: TGTGCCAGCAGCTTAGACCTCCGGGACCTGGCGAACCCTAACTATGGCTACACCTTC.